The 23 T cell receptor beta chains given below trace back to one sample, sequenced in a study of cytomegalovirus exposure and HLA in healthy donors. A multiplex PCR was run with 60 Vbeta primers and 13 Jbeta primers. Sequencing was performed with immunoSEQ multiplex PCR; in TCRdb, only in-frame clones are kept and a portion is missing. Of around 150,000 clones in the sample, approximately 71% are singletons; the top ten hold about 7.7%. The source material was PBMCs. All receptors derive from a woman aged 35 to 49 in good health and CMV-seropositive.

This clone was seen a handful of times. J is TRBJ2-7 and V is TRBV27; 13 bases align to TRBD2. Germline V gene lookup returns CDR1 MNHEY and CDR2 SMNVEV (reference sequence). The V segment lost 6 bases and the J segment 5 bases; nucleotides outside the gene matches: 7. The CDR3 consists of 15 residues. This chain's CDR3 is CASRVLAGGPHEQYF. The CDR3 DNA reads TGTGCCAGCAGAGTACTAGCGGGAGGGCCCCACGAGCAGTACTTC.

J is TRBJ1-5 and V is TRBV19; no clear D. The length of the CDR3 is 15 residues. The V gene's germline CDR1 is LNHDA and CDR2 SQIVND (reference sequence). V was shortened by 7 bases and J by 0 bases, with 13 bases between the two germline ends. The CDR3 spells CASNNGLYSNQPQHF. The CDR3 DNA sequence: TGTGCCAGTAACAACGGACTATATAGCAATCAGCCCCAGCATTTT. The entire variable domain, with the rest obtained from reference TRBV19 and TRBJ1-5, is as follows: DGGITQSPKYLFRKEGQNVTLSCEQNLNHDAMYWYRQDPGQGLRLIYYSQIVNDFQKGDIAEGYSVSREKKESFPLTVTSAQKNPTAFYLCASNNGLYSNQPQHFGDGTRLSIL.

The CDR3 sequence: CARYREYYEQYF. In DNA, the CDR3 is TGTGCCAGGTACCGGGAATACTACGAGCAGTACTTC. The chain joins TRBV19 to TRBJ2-7, with D possibly being TRBD2 (5 bases). Germline V gene lookup returns CDR1 LNHDA and CDR2 SQIVND (reference sequence). CDR3 length: 12 amino acids. Trimming took off 9 bases at V and 3 bases at J, with 12 bases between the two ends.

The V and J genes are TRBV7-2 and TRBJ2-3, with TRBD1 as a possible D gene (5 bases). Trimming pared 1 base from V and 4 bases from J, leaving 18 bases between. The length of the CDR3 is 17 residues. The germline V gene encodes CDR1 SGHTA and CDR2 FQGNSA. CDR3 protein: CASSLGGLPSSADTQYF. The CDR3 DNA reads TGTGCCAGCAGCTTAGGGGGCCTCCCCTCCTCCGCAGATACGCAGTATTTT.

The genes are TRBV28 and TRBJ2-2; D is unresolved. The CDR3 consists of 13 residues. V lost 5 bases and J 4 bases, leaving 8 bases between the germline ends. Germline CDR1 is MDHEN and CDR2 is SYDVKM. The CDR3 nucleotides read TGTGCCAGCAGTCTTGACATCACCGGGGAGCTGTTTTTT. It yields the protein CASSLDITGELFF.

This clone was seen just once. The CDR3 loop reads CASSPAGSIGYTF. The CDR3, as DNA: TGCGCCAGCAGCCCCGCAGGGTCGATTGGCTACACCTTC. V usage is TRBV5-1 and J usage is TRBJ1-2, with D maybe TRBD1 (5 bases). Germline V gives CDR1 SGHRS, CDR2 YFSETQ. The CDR3 is 13 amino acids. V lost 4 bases, J lost 7 bases, and 14 bases lay in between.

V gene TRBV28 combines with J gene TRBJ1-2; unclear D gene. Germline CDR1 and CDR2: MDHEN and SYDVKM. The V gene lost 1 base and the J gene lost 3 bases, with 9 bases spanning the gap. This CDR3 region has 14 residues. As DNA, the CDR3 is TGTGCCAGCAGTTTATCCATTTCGGACTATGGCTACACCTTC. Translating gives CASSLSISDYGYTF.

The chain links TRBV30 to TRBJ2-2; perhaps TRBD2 as D (6 bases). The CDR3 loop spans 14 amino acids. V gave up 3 bases and J gave up 4 bases, with 12 bases separating them. Germline loops: CDR1 GTSNPN, CDR2 SVGIG (reference sequence). CDR3 DNA: TGTGCCTGGAGGAGGCTAGCGATCACCGGGGAGCTGTTTTTT. Its protein product is CAWRRLAITGELFF.

This chain joins TRBV19 and TRBJ2-1, with 13 nucleotides matching TRBD2. The germline gives CDR1 LNHDA, CDR2 SQIVND (reference sequence). J gave up 10 bases and V 6 bases, and 3 bases lay outside the gene matches. The CDR3 length is 13 residues. The CDR3 DNA is TGTGCCAGTAGGACTAGCGGGAGGACCGAGCAGTTCTTC. As protein: CASRTSGRTEQFF.

This sequence joins TRBV7-9 and TRBJ1-1; possibly TRBD1 for D (5 bases). CDR1 and CDR2 from the germline V gene are SEHNR and FQNEAQ (reference sequence). The V gene lost 5 bases and the J gene lost 2 bases, with 15 bases spanning the gap. This CDR3 comprises 15 residues. This chain's CDR3 is CASSGLETDNTEAFF. CDR3 DNA sequence: TGTGCCAGCAGCGGGTTGGAGACAGATAACACTGAAGCTTTCTTT.

This chain links TRBV15 with TRBJ2-5; D possibly corresponds to TRBD2 (5 bases). The CDR3 covers 14 residues. Deletions cut 1 base from V and 5 bases from J, with 11 bases between. In germline, CDR1 is LNHNV, CDR2 YYDKDF (reference sequence). The CDR3 sequence: CATSRGLARETQYF. The CDR3 coding sequence is TGTGCCACCAGCAGAGGGCTAGCCCGGGAGACCCAGTACTTC.

The V and J genes are TRBV11-2 and TRBJ1-1, with D unresolved. The CDR3 loop spans 15 amino acids. V shed 3 bases and J shed 3 bases, with 14 bases lying between them. The germline V gene has CDR1 SGHAT and CDR2 FQNNGV. The CDR3 is CASSLNGYVDTEAFF. The CDR3 DNA sequence: TGTGCCAGCAGCTTGAACGGGTATGTGGACACTGAAGCTTTCTTT.

This clone was observed a few times. The chain combines TRBV5-1 with TRBJ2-1; a possible D gene is TRBD1 (6 bases). V lost 0 bases to trimming and J lost 7 bases, with 14 bases between them. The CDR3 length is 15 residues. From germline, CDR1 is SGHRS and CDR2 YFSETQ. CDR3 bases: TGCGCCAGCAGCTTGGTGGTGACAGGACAAAATGAGCAGTTCTTC. Amino acids: CASSLVVTGQNEQFF.

This CDR3 is CASSSFTGYGYTF. CDR3 bases: TGTGCCAGCAGCTCTTTCACAGGATATGGCTACACCTTC. The V and J genes are TRBV2 and TRBJ1-2; tentative D call: TRBD1 (5 bases). V shed 6 bases and J shed 5 bases, with 13 bases lying between them. The germline V gene has CDR1 SNHLY and CDR2 FYNNEI. The CDR3 runs 13 residues.

V usage is TRBV27 and J usage is TRBJ1-4; D is perhaps TRBD1 (6 bases). V dropped 3 bases and J dropped 13 bases, with 12 bases sitting between them. The germline CDR1 and CDR2 sequences are MNHEY and SMNVEV (reference sequence). This CDR3 region has 12 residues. CDR3 loop: CASSLGAGRLFF. The CDR3 DNA sequence: TGTGCCAGCAGTTTGGGGGCTGGGAGACTGTTTTTT.

The J gene is TRBJ2-3, the V gene TRBV15, with 9 nucleotides matching TRBD1. Germline V gene lookup returns CDR1 LNHNV and CDR2 YYDKDF (reference sequence). This CDR3 comprises 15 residues. V trimming: 0 bases; J trimming: 4 bases; junction bases outside the gene matches: 2. This chain's CDR3 is CATSRDTGGADTQYF. The CDR3 coding sequence is TGTGCCACCAGCAGAGATACAGGGGGCGCAGATACGCAGTATTTT.

The rearrangement uses TRBV7-3 and TRBJ2-3, with D perhaps matching TRBD2 (5 bases). CDR1 and CDR2 from the germline V gene are SGHTA and FQGTGA. This CDR3 has 13 residues. The ends were cut back, 4 bases at V and 3 bases at J, with 8 bases in the middle. The CDR3 spells CASSSRTTDTQYF. CDR3 bases: TGTGCCAGCAGCTCCCGGACTACAGATACGCAGTATTTT.

The chain has TRBV5-8 and TRBJ2-7, with D possibly matching TRBD2 (5 bases). The V gene lost 2 bases and the J gene lost 0 bases, with 12 bases spanning the gap. Germline CDR1 SGHTS, CDR2 YDEGEE. The CDR3 totals 15 residues. CDR3: CASSFGWGDSYEQYF. The CDR3 DNA reads TGTGCCAGCAGCTTCGGATGGGGAGACTCCTACGAGCAGTACTTC.

J is TRBJ1-1 and V is TRBV18, with 7 bases aligning to TRBD1. CDR3 length equals 15 residues. J gave up 6 bases and V 3 bases, and 10 bases lay outside the gene matches. The V gene's germline CDR1 is KGHSH and CDR2 LQKENI. CDR3 region: CASSPTSTGPSEAFF. The CDR3 nucleotides are TGTGCCAGCTCACCTACCTCGACAGGGCCCTCTGAAGCTTTCTTT.

The rearrangement uses TRBV6-5 and TRBJ2-1; 9 bases line up with TRBD1. V lost 6 bases and J lost 8; bases outside the gene matches: 11. Germline V lookup: CDR1 MNHEY, CDR2 SVGAGI. This CDR3 contains 15 residues. Written as DNA, the CDR3 is TGTGCCAGCAGGGGGGCCGGGACAGGGAACCATGAGCAGTTCTTC. Translated: CASRGAGTGNHEQFF.

This clone was counted only a few times. The chain recombines TRBV7-2 with TRBJ2-7; 8 nucleotides match TRBD2. V shed 4 bases, J shed 4 bases, and the junction held 9 bases outside the gene matches. The CDR3 loop spans 15 amino acids. In germline, CDR1 is SGHTA, CDR2 FQGNSA. The CDR3 region has the DNA TGTGCCAGCAGCTCCCGTGCGGGAGGATTATACGAGCAGTACTTC. Residues: CASSSRAGGLYEQYF. Full variable domain (remainder filled in from reference TRBV7-2 and TRBJ2-7): GAGVSQSPSNKVTEKGKDVELRCDPISGHTALYWYRQSLGQGLEFLIYFQGNSAPDKSGLPSDRFSAERTGGSVSTLTIQRTQQEDSAVYLCASSSRAGGLYEQYFGPGTRLTVT.

V gene TRBV6-5 combines with J gene TRBJ2-1; D might be TRBD1 (5 bases). CDR3 length: 15 amino acids. Trimming cost V 4 bases and J 2 bases, with 12 bases left between them. CDR1 and CDR2 (germline): MNHEY, SVGAGI. CDR3 nucleotides: TGTGCCAGCAGTTCTGGGCAGGGCCCCTACAATGAGCAGTTCTTC. Translated, it gives CASSSGQGPYNEQFF.

The V call is TRBV5-1, the J call TRBJ1-1, with 8 bases aligning to TRBD1. In germline, CDR1 is SGHRS, CDR2 YFSETQ. V gave up 5 bases and J gave up 7 bases; unmatched junction bases: 10. The CDR3 extends over 14 amino acids. The CDR3 protein is CASRDRTGRGEAFF. Here the CDR3 DNA reads TGCGCCAGCAGAGATAGGACAGGGAGGGGTGAAGCTTTCTTT. Full variable domain (remainder filled in from reference TRBV5-1 and TRBJ1-1): KAGVTQTPRYLIKTRGQQVTLSCSPISGHRSVSWYQQTPGQGLQFLFEYFSETQRNKGNFPGRFSGRQFSNSRSEMNVSTLELGDSALYLCASRDRTGRGEAFFGQGTRLTVV.